What follows is one T cell receptor beta chain and its context. Each sample yielded at least 6 million isolated PBMCs. Then a second PCR, running roughly 6 to 11 cycles, was carried out with a sample-barcoded 5' primer and a J-beta primer mix. TCRdb processed the 5' RACE reads anew with MiXCR; each CDR3 protein has one entry. Of roughly 730,000 distinct CDR3 sequences in the sample, 45% to 70% are singletons; the top ten hold roughly 25%. This CDR3 spans 13 amino acids. Germline values: CDR1 MDHEN, CDR2 SYDVKM. This sample is drawn from a study of blood T cells in healthy people across ages. Sample: blood. This chain joins TRBV28 and TRBJ2-4; perhaps TRBD2 as D (6 bases). The last part of the DNA fits TRBJ2-7 better; the J call may be wrong. This receptor was obtained from a man aged 40-50 years in good health. The CDR3 loop reads CASSRDSDYEQYF. CDR3 nucleotide sequence: TGTGCCAGCAGTCGGGACTCTGACTACGAGCAGTACTTC.